This T cell receptor beta chain was recorded in a study of cytomegalovirus exposure and HLA in healthy donors (dated by TCRdb to about 2017). For the wider study: According to an earlier analysis of around 600 of the donors, 150 million to 200 million T cells yielded over 100 million unique TCR beta sequences and about 300 Gb of sequence data. The T cell repertoires of 666 subjects were profiled by immunosequencing and related to cytomegalovirus serostatus. Typing coverage differed by locus: A, B, C, DRB1 and DQB1 were typed in about 620-640 donors, DQA1 in about 560, DPA1 in 606, and DPB1 in just under 480. About 310 gigabases of sequencing data and approximately 80 million unique TCR sequences were included in an early release covering several hundred HLA-typed donors. Roughly five DR-DQ haplotypes were handled as single units for association and clustering, since linkage in the cohort was strong. To decide whether each TCR beta V gene segment behaved as functional or pseudogenic, an earlier analysis of some 570 of the donors relied on high-throughput TCR beta sequencing. The study aimed to test whether cataloging public T cell receptors could reveal signatures of past pathogen exposure. All discovery cohort repertoires had been generated using a single sequencing platform. Donor age, sex, ethnicity and CMV serostatus were compiled together with the repertoire data. Rather than using new phenotypic data, the later analysis identified candidate immune exposures from TCR beta sequences and from how often those sequences occurred across donors. High-throughput TCR immunosequencing, statistical association of individual TCRs with disease status, and machine learning were combined to predict cytomegalovirus infection status. Both class I and class II loci were covered by HLA typing, at four-digit resolution. On average, around 240,000 unique TCR beta nucleotide sequences were sequenced per donor among several hundred genotyped donors of the cohort, with around 19% of those sequences being non-productive. Genome-wide SNP genotypes for about 55% of the 666 donors were used in a later genetic analysis, which treated that subset as a discovery cohort. A later analysis re-examined previously published TCR beta repertoires from more than 650 donors and added high-resolution HLA genotyping to investigate patterns of TCR occurrence. Among the 398 genotyped donors, around 81% belonged to the genetic ancestry cluster associated with self-reported Caucasian donors. A separate validation cohort of some 130 different subjects was used in addition to the approximately 640-subject first cohort. The full study reports these points: CMV serostatus was the only immune exposure information available for the cohort. The study gave a list of some 150 TCR beta chains associated with cytomegalovirus. Linkage disequilibrium might explain the correlated functional status among segregating V segments, but an unknown experimental factor could not be excluded. The earlier analysis of approximately 540 of the donors excluded 15 to 20 rarely observed V segments, including chromosome 9 orphons, because counts were too low. In vitro tests confirmed that a few of the cytomegalovirus-associated TCR beta chains recognize cytomegalovirus antigens. A later genetic analysis associated a missense DCLRE1C variant with V-gene and J-gene trimming of TCR beta chains, and an independent cohort replicated the association. An earlier analysis of 587 of the donors showed that most TCR beta V segments appeared in productive rearrangements either about 90% or about 30% of the time, which broadly matched IMGT annotations. Because the 87-base-pair reads could not distinguish some IMGT-functional V segments, including TRBV6-2 and TRBV6-3, those segments were excluded. When HLA alleles, especially DR and DQ, strongly co-occurred, attributing TCR associations to individual alleles was difficult. In both the original and validation cohorts, the classifier was reported to diagnose cytomegalovirus status with high specificity and sensitivity. According to a later genetic analysis, donors in an Asian-associated ancestry cluster had fewer N-insertions in productive TCRs than the approximately 650-donor mean. HLA typing was unavailable for some donors at each locus, so association tests used only the typed subset. The presence/absence analyses assumed that sequencing depth was roughly uniform across donors, and that assumption may not be true. In a later analysis, several top co-occurrence clusters were reported to appear linked to parvovirus B19, influenza, CMV and Epstein-Barr virus. Compared with equally common non-associated chains, HLA-associated TCR beta chains in a later analysis were more clonally expanded and had lower generation probabilities. According to the authors, the approach could potentially be generalized to other disease states and immunological phenotypes. Most TCR sequences were seen in very few donors, while some public TCRs were found in many individuals. In this cohort, only TCR beta chains were sequenced, and detectable features were limited by the absence of alpha or paired-chain data. A later analysis found that most CMV-associated TCR beta chains appeared HLA-restricted, with HLA associations seemingly driven largely by CMV exposure. A further reported finding was that TCR beta sequences accurately predicted the HLA-A and HLA-B alleles for most subjects in the first cohort. A cluster of highly shared sequence variants was judged likely to be a technical artifact of the sequencing pipeline. At a false discovery rate of 0.05, a later analysis linked under 20,000 TCR beta sequences to specific HLA alleles. A later analysis found that TCR association rates varied across HLA loci, with DRB1 alleles showing the most associated TCRs and HLA-C alleles the fewest.

Library prep was done by the immunoSEQ multiplex PCR assay. A mixture of 60 forward primers for TCR Vbeta segments and 13 reverse primers for TCR Jbeta segments was used in the multiplex PCR. The CDR3 region of rearranged TCR beta genes was amplified from genomic DNA by a multiplex PCR assay. Amplified TCR beta libraries were sequenced as 87-base-pair reads on the Illumina HiSeq System. The authors processed their data as follows. Across the roughly 600 repertoires, a later analysis counted tens of millions of unique TCR beta chains, around 10 million of which were shared by at least two donors. A nearest-neighbor algorithm error-corrected the raw reads and collapsed the reads into unique sequences, merging closely related sequences to remove PCR and sequencing errors. To assign V, D and J gene segments, CDR3 sequences were aligned to IMGT reference sequences. Each retained sequence needed at least a six-nucleotide match to both a V gene segment and a J gene segment. Rearrangements were called productive when the CDR3 lacked stop codons and stayed in frame with V and J; all others were non-productive. CDR3 was defined by IMGT convention, running from the second conserved V-encoded cysteine to the conserved J-encoded phenylalanine. The earlier analysis of a few hundred of the donors excluded any sequence lacking an unambiguous match to a single V gene segment. An earlier analysis of approximately 590 of the donors called V segments functional above 56.7% productive rearrangements and segregating when the between-donor standard deviation exceeded 5%. To diagnose cytomegalovirus status from the catalog of TCR beta chain sequences, a statistical classification framework was built. A later analysis assigned V and J genes by comparing TCR nucleotide sequences with IMGT/GENE-DB human TR gene sequences. In a later analysis, CDR3 sequences and most-parsimonious VDJ recombination scenarios were assigned using the TCRdist pipeline. In a later analysis, every TCR beta chain was defined by the combination of its CDR3 amino acid sequence and its V-gene family, and reads without a unique V-gene family were dropped. To address suspected cross-contamination and a sequencing artifact, a later analysis removed 592 highly shared, low-generation-probability nucleotide sequences. For each public chain, a later analysis derived a clonal expansion index from normalized ranks of inferred template counts within each repertoire. In a later analysis, generation probabilities were computed with a VDJ recombination model fitted to out-of-frame rearrangements, and the resulting probabilities were checked against IGoR. In a later analysis, hypergeometric tests were used to score TCR-TCR, TCR-HLA and TCR-CMV co-occurrence, with a repertoire-size bias correction applied to TCR pairs. In a later analysis, false discovery rates were estimated by permuting HLA or CMV assignments 20 times. A later analysis grouped co-occurring TCRs with DBSCAN, adding TCRdist sequence similarity when clustering within HLA-allele-positive subsets. For co-occurrence clustering, repertoires with fewer than 30,000 or more than 120,000 public chains were excluded, along with roughly 5 repertoires with anomalous nucleotide sharing. TCRdb took this table from immuneACCESS and kept in-frame rearrangements with V and J called. Such tables lack part of the clones; where checked against another copy, unresolved V genes explain under half of the gap, and the rest is unexplained. Clone size and V and J calls were adopted from that table, with D and trimming inferred from the DNA. The sample contains about 59,000 clones, more than 70% of them found a single time. The top ten clones comprise more than 1.3% of the sample.

In total, 630 or so healthy bone marrow donors made up the cohort. Cohort members were all nominally healthy when sampled, although unrecorded immune exposures were likely present. The donor tested CMV seropositive, placing the donor among the 250 to 300 seropositive members of the cohort. A peripheral blood sample was collected from each donor, and TCR beta sequencing was performed on peripheral blood mononuclear cells. Genomic DNA was extracted from the blood cell samples with the Qiagen DNeasy Blood Extraction Kit. The germline V end is reduced by 3 bases and the J end by 4 bases; junction bases left unmatched: 5. The CDR3 starts with the cysteine, ends with the phenylalanine, and has 15 residues. Only the CDR3 part of the read is kept: 45 bases, read in frame from the first base. According to the germline V gene, CDR1 reads KGHSH and CDR2 reads LQKENI. In this sample, this clone turned up once. Its antigen remains unidentified. Base qualities are not recorded, but no much larger clone differs from it by a single base.

The chain is encoded by TRBV18 joined to TRBJ2-5; the central 10 bases match TRBD2. The receptor was isolated from a man aged 30 to 45 in good health and CMV-seropositive. The specimen was PBMCs. Here is the DNA: TGTGCCAGCTCACCCGGGACTAGCGTCAGAGAGACCCAGTACTTC. The translation is CASSPGTSVRETQYF.